Listed here are 5 T cell receptor beta chains from one sample, sequenced in a study of PD-1 blockade in classical Hodgkin lymphoma. Assay: immunoSEQ multiplex PCR; the TCRdb copy retains only in-frame clones and omits some. Of about 15,000 clones listed, around 82% are singletons. Following autologous stem cell transplantation, relapse occurred in every patient, and exposure to brentuximab vedotin varied. Material: peripheral blood mononuclear cells (PBMCs), obtained before the second cycle of nivolumab. Receptors were obtained from a human donor with classical Hodgkin lymphoma.

The chain couples TRBV4-3 to TRBJ2-6; D not resolved. Trimming removed 0 bases from V and 6 bases from J, with 9 bases in between. Germline loops: CDR1 LGHNA, CDR2 YSLEER. The CDR3 has 15 residues. The CDR3 coding sequence is TGCGCCAGCAGCCAAGATAGGCCGCCGGCCAACGTCCTGACTTTC. It codes for CASSQDRPPANVLTF.

The chain employs TRBV5-1 and TRBJ2-7; D is perhaps TRBD2 (6 bases). V was trimmed by 0 bases and J by 2 bases, leaving 9 bases between them. CDR1 and CDR2 (germline): SGHRS, YFSETQ. The CDR3 consists of 14 residues. The CDR3 protein is CASSLVGGTYEQYF. The CDR3 region has the DNA TGCGCCAGCAGCTTGGTGGGGGGTACCTACGAGCAGTACTTC.

The chain links TRBV11-2 to TRBJ2-2; TRBD1 matches 10 bases. CDR1 and CDR2 from the germline V gene are SGHAT and FQNNGV. This CDR3 has 15 residues. V lost 3 bases to trimming and J lost 5 bases; unmatched junction nucleotides: 3. CDR3 DNA: TGTGCCAGCAGCTTGGGACAGGGGTTGACCGGGGAGCTGTTTTTT. It yields the protein CASSLGQGLTGELFF.

The chain joins TRBV5-5 to TRBJ2-5, with a tentative D call TRBD1 (6 bases). CDR1 SGHKS and CDR2 YYEKEE come from the germline V gene (reference sequence). The CDR3 totals 14 residues. Deletions cut 0 bases from V and 5 bases from J, with 11 bases between. Here the CDR3 DNA reads TGTGCCAGCAGCTTGGGAGGGGGATGGGAGACCCAGTACTTC. Encoded protein: CASSLGGGWETQYF.

The V call is TRBV19, the J call TRBJ2-7; TRBD2 agrees at 7 bases. Looked up from germline, CDR1 is LNHDA and CDR2 is SQIVND (reference sequence). V lost 5 bases and J lost 4; bases outside the gene matches: 2. This CDR3 comprises 12 residues. This CDR3 reads CASSPGGYEQYF. CDR3 sequence (DNA): TGTGCCAGTAGTCCCGGGGGGTACGAGCAGTACTTC.